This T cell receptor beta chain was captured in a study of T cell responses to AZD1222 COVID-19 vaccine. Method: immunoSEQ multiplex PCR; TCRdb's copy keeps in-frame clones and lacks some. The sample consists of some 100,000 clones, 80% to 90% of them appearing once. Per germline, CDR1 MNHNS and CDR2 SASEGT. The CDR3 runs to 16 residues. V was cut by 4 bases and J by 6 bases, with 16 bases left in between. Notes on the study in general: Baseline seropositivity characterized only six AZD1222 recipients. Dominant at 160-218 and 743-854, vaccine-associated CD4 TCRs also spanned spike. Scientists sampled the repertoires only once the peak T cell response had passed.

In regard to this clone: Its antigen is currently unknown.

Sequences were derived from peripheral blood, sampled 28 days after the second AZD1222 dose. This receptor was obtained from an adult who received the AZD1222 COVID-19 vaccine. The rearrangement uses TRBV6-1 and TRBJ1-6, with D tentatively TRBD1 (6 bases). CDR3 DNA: TGTGCCAGCAGTGGCCAACAGGGTCTTCCTAATTCACCCCTCCACTTT. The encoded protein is CASSGQQGLPNSPLHF.